This TCR beta chain was recorded in a study of blood T cell repertoires in COVID-19 (dated by TCRdb to the early 2020s). About the investigation overall: Samples from collaborators originated in the United States, Italy and Spain and spanned both the acute and convalescent phases of COVID-19. The sample metadata nearly always contained a de-identified subject ID, COVID-19 status, age in years and sex. Where available, HLA class I and class II types were obtained from metadata supplied by the sample provider rather than from assay-based typing. The repertoires were released in a freely available public database meant as a resource for research on the immune response to SARS-CoV-2. The dataset comprised deeply sampled blood TCRbeta repertoires from subjects exposed to, actively infected with, or recovered from COVID-19. The samples were drawn from the first 160 participants of the ongoing ImmuneRACE study and from under 1,500 subjects provided by 6 global collaborators. The material from the prospective study consisted of cDNA or gDNA derived from T cells, B-cell-depleted T cells, or PBMCs.

The immunoSEQ Assay, a bias-controlled multiplex PCR, was used to amplify TCRbeta CDR3 regions from genomic DNA. The original methods were these. Nucleated cell counts per sample were estimated from amplification of reference gene primers within the assay. Sequence reads were collapsed and filtered to measure the absolute abundance of every unique TCRbeta CDR3 rearrangement. For each sample, productive Simpson clonality was calculated as the square root of Simpson's diversity index over productive rearrangements. Imported from immuneACCESS, the table was reduced by TCRdb to in-frame sequences with V and J called. These copies leave out some clones; in studies compared against another copy, an unresolved V gene accounts for under half, and the cause of the remainder is not known. V and J calls plus clone size are reproduced from that table; the DNA served to infer D and trimming. The sample table holds 200,000 to 250,000 clones, of which 65% to 85% were seen once. More than 9% of the sample is taken by the ten largest.

As for this clone: Its specific antigen is unknown. No clone much larger than this one lies a single base away; base qualities are absent.

From the cysteine through the phenylalanine, the CDR3 covers 15 amino acids. CDR3 DNA only is kept here, 45 bases in frame from base 1. For CDR1 and CDR2, the germline V gene lists SGHRS and YFSETQ. V trim: 3 bases; J trim: 5 bases; unmatched bases: 7. General conclusions and limits of the study: Clinical and demographic metadata were provided uncurated, with the amount varying by source and participant.

Whole blood was collected in K2EDTA tubes by collaborating institutions according to the institutions' own protocols. For TCRbeta analysis, collaborator samples were shipped as frozen whole blood, as isolated PBMCs, or as DNA extracted from either sample type. The clonotype originates from a woman of 80 years or more with acute or convalescent COVID-19. Input material: peripheral blood. The chain is encoded by TRBV5-1 joined to TRBJ2-5; 10 bases in between match TRBD1. The nucleotides are TGCGCCAGCAGCTCGGAAGGGACAGGGGCGGAGACCCAGTACTTC. Its protein is CASSSEGTGAETQYF.